The clone carrying this TCR beta chain was recorded a few times. The antigen remains undetermined. CDR3 size: 16 residues. Trimming took 6 bases from V and 4 from J, leaving 18 bases between them. The V gene's germline CDR1 is MNHNY and CDR2 SVGAGI (reference sequence). Those patients who had chemo-refractory metastatic non-small-cell lung cancer were given focal radiation along with CTLA-4 blockade through ipilimumab. This entry comes from a study of radiotherapy plus CTLA-4 blockade in lung cancer. Across the study: Objective responses occurred in roughly a sixth of patients; about 31% had disease control.

TCRdb's copy holds only in-frame clones and misses some; the assay was immunoSEQ multiplex PCR. Here the sample spans around 100,000 clones, more than 65% being singletons. Study conclusions and caveats: Response, reportedly, was best predicted by interferon-beta along with early blood T cell clone dynamics. Peripheral blood showed expansion of tumor-derived TCR clones after radiotherapy and ipilimumab.

V is TRBV6-6 and J is TRBJ1-4, with a weak D call TRBD1 (5 bases). This TCR came from a human donor with non-small cell lung cancer that progressed on radiotherapy plus ipilimumab. Some clones in this sample may be carry-over from other donors' samples. The material was peripheral blood, obtained from a patient treated with radiotherapy plus ipilimumab. CDR3 sequence: CASRHTQGTGNEKLFF. The CDR3 DNA sequence: TGTGCCAGCAGACACACCCAGGGCACGGGTAATGAAAAACTGTTTTTT.